A single sample gave rise to the 16 T cell receptor beta chains below, sequenced in a study of T cell repertoires in cytomegalovirus infection. TCRdb redid the calling of the reads with MiXCR, one entry per CDR3 protein. The table has approximately 910,000 distinct CDR3 sequences, approximately 33% seen once. No antigen has been identified for these receptors. The sample in question was cultured CD8+ T cells from PBMCs, obtained from culture after CMV antigen stimulation. The receptors were sampled from a human donor in good health (CMV status not recorded). Some clones in this sample may be carry-over from other donors' samples.

The chain joins TRBV27 to TRBJ1-5; D is perhaps TRBD1 (6 bases). The CDR3 length is 15 residues. Germline V CDR1 and CDR2: MNHEY, SMNVEV (reference sequence). V lost 3 bases, J lost 6 bases, and 15 bases lay in between. The CDR3 DNA reads as TGTGCCAGCAGTTTTCGGGGGCGGTCGGGTCAGCCCCAGCATTTT. It translates to CASSFRGRSGQPQHF.

This clonotype was counted at least ten times. The chain links TRBV19 to TRBJ1-1; no definite D call. CDR3 length: 13 amino acids. The germline gives CDR1 LNHDA, CDR2 SQIVND (reference sequence). V was trimmed by 3 bases and J by 1 base, leaving 6 bases between them. The CDR3 is CASSILGNTEAFF. The CDR3 region has the DNA TGTGCCAGTAGTATTCTTGGGAACACTGAAGCTTTCTTT.

This chain links TRBV7-6 with TRBJ2-7, with D perhaps matching TRBD1 (5 bases). V was trimmed by 10 bases and J by 3 bases, leaving 13 bases between them. Germline V gives CDR1 SGHVS, CDR2 FNYEAQ. The CDR3 length is 12 residues. CDR3 bases: TGTGCCACCGCTGGCCAGGGCTACGAGCAGTACTTC. Amino acid sequence: CATAGQGYEQYF.

The V call is TRBV6-4, the J call TRBJ2-1, with 7 bases lining up with TRBD2. The length of the CDR3 is 13 residues. With V trimmed by 6 bases and J by 3 bases, 2 bases remained unmatched. CDR1 is MRHNA, CDR2 SNTAGT, per germline. The CDR3: CASSGGFYNEQFF. The CDR3 region has the DNA TGTGCCAGCAGCGGGGGGTTCTACAATGAGCAGTTCTTC.

There are many counts of this clonotype. V is TRBV7-2 and J is TRBJ2-5; the D gene could be TRBD1 or TRBD2 (6 bases each). The CDR3 has 15 amino acids. Germline V lookup: CDR1 SGHTA, CDR2 FQGNSA. The V and J ends lost 2 bases and 5 bases respectively, with 15 bases between them. Written as DNA, the CDR3 is TGTGCCAGCAGCTTACGAGGGGGGATATATGAGACCCAGTACTTC. This translates into CASSLRGGIYETQYF.

This clonotype was seen a few times. V usage is TRBV6-1 and J usage is TRBJ2-2; D possibly matches TRBD1 or TRBD2 (5 bases each). This CDR3 region has 14 residues. Germline CDR1 reads MNHNS; CDR2 reads SASEGT. Deletions cut 6 bases from V and 6 bases from J, with 14 bases between. CDR3: CASSSGTGPGELFF. CDR3 DNA sequence: TGTGCCAGCAGCTCCGGGACCGGGCCCGGGGAGCTGTTTTTT.

The chain links TRBV9 to TRBJ1-4; 10 positions match TRBD1. The germline V gene encodes CDR1 SGDLS and CDR2 YYNGEE. The CDR3 contains 15 residues. V was clipped by 0 bases and J by 6 bases; unmatched bases: 2. The CDR3, as DNA: TGTGCCAGCAGCGTAGACGGGACAGGGGATGAAAAACTGTTTTTT. This gives the protein CASSVDGTGDEKLFF.

The chain uses TRBV2 and TRBJ2-7; TRBD1 matches at 10 bases. The CDR3 runs to 12 residues. The germline gives CDR1 SNHLY, CDR2 FYNNEI. V was pared by 11 bases and J by 3 bases, with 4 bases of the junction left unmatched. The CDR3 coding sequence is TGTGCCGGACAGGGGGGATTCTACGAGCAGTACTTC. It is translated as CAGQGGFYEQYF.

This clonotype was seen many times. The rearrangement uses TRBV27 and TRBJ1-6; D is undetermined. Germline CDR1 reads MNHEY; CDR2 reads SMNVEV (reference sequence). This CDR3 spans 14 amino acids. Between the trimmed V and J ends, which lost 3 bases and 1 base, there was a span of 4 bases. The CDR3 is CASSFGSYNSPLHF. The CDR3 DNA reads TGTGCCAGCAGTTTCGGGTCCTATAATTCACCCCTCCACTTT.

This clonotype has a count of ten or more. The chain recombines TRBV7-9 with TRBJ1-1, with D possibly matching TRBD1 (5 bases). Trimming left V 5 bases short and J 3 bases short, with 19 bases between. The CDR3 loop spans 16 amino acids. Germline loops: CDR1 SEHNR, CDR2 FQNEAQ (reference sequence). CDR3 in DNA: TGTGCCAGCAGCCCCCTAGACAGCCTGGGGTACACTGAAGCTTTCTTT. Amino acids: CASSPLDSLGYTEAFF.

The chain is built from TRBV27 and TRBJ2-7; D is unresolved. There are 14 residues in the CDR3. Germline values: CDR1 MNHEY, CDR2 SMNVEV (reference sequence). The V end was cut by 6 bases, the J end by 1 base, with 13 bases between. The CDR3 protein is CASRAGSYSYEQYF. As DNA, the CDR3 is TGTGCCAGCAGGGCCGGGTCTTATTCCTACGAGCAGTACTTC.

This clonotype was seen at least ten times. V gene TRBV7-9 combines with J gene TRBJ1-1, with a weak D call TRBD1 (5 bases). Trimming pared 4 bases from V and 1 base from J, leaving 13 bases between. From germline, CDR1 is SEHNR and CDR2 FQNEAQ (reference sequence). This CDR3 has 15 amino acids. The CDR3 bases are TGTGCCAGCAGCTCCCAGGCCGGGGGGAACACTGAAGCTTTCTTT. Protein product: CASSSQAGGNTEAFF.

This clonotype was found a few times. J is TRBJ1-2 and V is TRBV20-1; 8 bases align to TRBD1. V lost 4 bases and J lost 3; bases outside the gene matches: 10. The CDR3 has 15 residues. CDR1 DFQATT and CDR2 SNEGSKA come from the germline V gene (reference sequence). The CDR3 bases are TGCAGTGCTAATAGATTAGGACAGGGAGACTATGGCTACACCTTC. Translated, it gives CSANRLGQGDYGYTF.

This clonotype was seen just once. At one boundary the junction diverges from the germline segment, which might be a read error. The chain is built from TRBV7-6 and TRBJ1-2; a weak D match, TRBD1 (5 bases). The CDR3 spans 15 residues. Germline V gives CDR1 SGHVS, CDR2 FNYEAQ. The CDR3 DNA sequence: TGTGCCAACAGCTTCCCGGGACGAGATGACTATGGCTACACCTTC. Translation gives CANSFPGRDDYGYTF.

The V and J genes are TRBV5-1 and TRBJ2-3; TRBD1 or TRBD2 may be the D gene (5 bases each). V lost 6 bases, J lost 6 bases, and 17 bases lay in between. This CDR3 contains 14 residues. CDR1 is SGHRS and CDR2 is YFSETQ in the germline V gene. CDR3 sequence (DNA): TGCGCCAGCACTATCGGTGAGGGGTCCGATACGCAGTATTTT. Protein product: CASTIGEGSDTQYF.

In this sample, this clonotype turned up a few times. This sequence joins TRBV18 and TRBJ1-5; D is unclear. The CDR3 is made up of 15 amino acids. Trimming stripped 3 bases from V and 0 bases from J, with 9 bases between. In germline, CDR1 is KGHSH, CDR2 LQKENI. The CDR3 coding sequence is TGTGCCAGCTCACCGGAGGGTTATAGCAATCAGCCCCAGCATTTT. It encodes CASSPEGYSNQPQHF.